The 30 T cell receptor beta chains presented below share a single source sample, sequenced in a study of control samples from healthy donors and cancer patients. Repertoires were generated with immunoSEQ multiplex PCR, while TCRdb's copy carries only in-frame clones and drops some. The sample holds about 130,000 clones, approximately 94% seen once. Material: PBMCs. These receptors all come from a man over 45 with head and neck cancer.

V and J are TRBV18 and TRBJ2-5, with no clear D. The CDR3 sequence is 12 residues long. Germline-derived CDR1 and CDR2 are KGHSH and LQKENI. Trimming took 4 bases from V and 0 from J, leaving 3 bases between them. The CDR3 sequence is CASSQYQETQYF. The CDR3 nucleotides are TGTGCCAGCTCACAGTACCAAGAGACCCAGTACTTC. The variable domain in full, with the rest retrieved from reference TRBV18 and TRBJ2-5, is NAGVMQNPRHLVRRRGQEARLRCSPMKGHSHVYWYRQLPEEGLKFMVYLQKENIIDESGMPKERFSAEFPKEGPSILRIQQVVRGDSAAYFCASSQYQETQYFGPGTRLLVL.

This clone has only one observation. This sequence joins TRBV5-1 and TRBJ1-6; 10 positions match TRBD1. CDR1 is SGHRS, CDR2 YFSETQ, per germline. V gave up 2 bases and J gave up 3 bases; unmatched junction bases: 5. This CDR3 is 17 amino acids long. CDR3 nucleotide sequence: TGCGCCAGCAGCTTAGGACAGGGGGTAGGCTATAATTCACCCCTCCACTTT. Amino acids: CASSLGQGVGYNSPLHF.

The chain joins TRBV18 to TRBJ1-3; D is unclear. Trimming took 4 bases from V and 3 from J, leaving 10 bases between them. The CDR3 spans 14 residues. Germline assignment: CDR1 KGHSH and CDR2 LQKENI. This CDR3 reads CASSLEVLGNTIYF. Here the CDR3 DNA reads TGTGCCAGCTCACTGGAAGTTCTTGGAAACACCATATATTTT. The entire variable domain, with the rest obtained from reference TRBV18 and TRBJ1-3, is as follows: NAGVMQNPRHLVRRRGQEARLRCSPMKGHSHVYWYRQLPEEGLKFMVYLQKENIIDESGMPKERFSAEFPKEGPSILRIQQVVRGDSAAYFCASSLEVLGNTIYFGEGSWLTVV.

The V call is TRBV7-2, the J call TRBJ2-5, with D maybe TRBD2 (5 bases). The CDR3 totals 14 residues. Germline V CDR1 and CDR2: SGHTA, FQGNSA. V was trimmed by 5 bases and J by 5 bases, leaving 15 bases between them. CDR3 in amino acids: CASSEAVARETQYF. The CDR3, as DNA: TGTGCCAGCAGCGAGGCGGTAGCGAGGGAGACCCAGTACTTC.

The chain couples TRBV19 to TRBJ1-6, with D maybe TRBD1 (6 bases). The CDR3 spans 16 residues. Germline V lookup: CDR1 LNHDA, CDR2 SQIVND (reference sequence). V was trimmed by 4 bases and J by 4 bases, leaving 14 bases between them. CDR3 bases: TGTGCCAGTAGTAGAGCAGGGGAAGTATATAATTCACCCCTCCACTTT. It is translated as CASSRAGEVYNSPLHF.

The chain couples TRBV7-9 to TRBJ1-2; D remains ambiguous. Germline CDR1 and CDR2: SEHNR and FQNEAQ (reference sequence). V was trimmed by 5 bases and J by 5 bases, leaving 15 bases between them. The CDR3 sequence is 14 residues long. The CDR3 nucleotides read TGTGCCAGCAGCCCCCCAACCAAGGGATATGGCTACACCTTC. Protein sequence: CASSPPTKGYGYTF. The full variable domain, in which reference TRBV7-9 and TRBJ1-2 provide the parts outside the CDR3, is DTGVSQNPRHKITKRGQNVTFRCDPISEHNRLYWYRQTLGQGPEFLTYFQNEAQLEKSRLLSDRFSAERPKGSFSTLEIQRTEQGDSAMYLCASSPPTKGYGYTFGSGTRLTVV.

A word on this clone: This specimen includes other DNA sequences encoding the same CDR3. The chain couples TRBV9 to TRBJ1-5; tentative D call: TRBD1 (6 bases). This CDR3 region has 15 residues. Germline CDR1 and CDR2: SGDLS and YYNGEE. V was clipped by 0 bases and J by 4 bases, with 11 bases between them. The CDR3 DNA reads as TGTGCCAGCAGCGTAGCCGGGGGCTCGAATCAGCCCCAGCATTTT. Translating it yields CASSVAGGSNQPQHF.

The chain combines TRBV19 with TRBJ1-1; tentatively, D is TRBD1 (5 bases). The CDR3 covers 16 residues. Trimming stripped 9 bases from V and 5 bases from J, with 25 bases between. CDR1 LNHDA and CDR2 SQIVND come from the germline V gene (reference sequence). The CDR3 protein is CASQRVPGSGRTEAFF. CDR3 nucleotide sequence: TGTGCCAGCCAGCGAGTTCCAGGGTCAGGGAGGACTGAAGCTTTCTTT.

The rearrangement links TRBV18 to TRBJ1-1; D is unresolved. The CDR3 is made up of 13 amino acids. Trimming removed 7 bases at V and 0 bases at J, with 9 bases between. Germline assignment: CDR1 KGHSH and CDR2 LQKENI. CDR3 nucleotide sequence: TGTGCCAGCTTCCGAACTATGAACACTGAAGCTTTCTTT. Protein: CASFRTMNTEAFF.

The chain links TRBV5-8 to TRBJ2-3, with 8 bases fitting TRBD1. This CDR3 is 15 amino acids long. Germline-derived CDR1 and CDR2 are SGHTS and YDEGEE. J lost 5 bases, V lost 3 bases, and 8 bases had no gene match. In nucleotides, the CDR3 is TGTGCCAGCAGCTCGGGACAGGTCTATTTAGATACGCAGTATTTT. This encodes CASSSGQVYLDTQYF.

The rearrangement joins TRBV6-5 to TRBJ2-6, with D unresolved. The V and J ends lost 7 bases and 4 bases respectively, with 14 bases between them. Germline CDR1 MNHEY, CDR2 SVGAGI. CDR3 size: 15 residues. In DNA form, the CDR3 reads TGTGCCAGCACCTACGCCCGCCGGGGGGCCAACGTCCTGACTTTC. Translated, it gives CASTYARRGANVLTF.

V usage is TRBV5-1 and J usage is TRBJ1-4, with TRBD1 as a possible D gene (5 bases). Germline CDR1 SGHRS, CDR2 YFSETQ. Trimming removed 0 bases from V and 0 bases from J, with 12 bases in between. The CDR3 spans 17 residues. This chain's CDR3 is CASSLGQLSATNEKLFF. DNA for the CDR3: TGCGCCAGCAGCTTGGGACAGCTATCTGCAACTAATGAAAAACTGTTTTTT.

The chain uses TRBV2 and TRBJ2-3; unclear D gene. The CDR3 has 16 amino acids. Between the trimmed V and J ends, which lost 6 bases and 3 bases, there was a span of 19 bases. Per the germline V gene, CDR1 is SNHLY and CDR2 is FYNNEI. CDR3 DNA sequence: TGTGCCAGCAGACTCCGGGCCACTGGTGTTACAGATACGCAGTATTTT. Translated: CASRLRATGVTDTQYF.

As DNA, the CDR3 is TGTGCCAGCAGTTTTAGCGGGGCGACCTCCTACGAGCAGTACTTC. It encodes CASSFSGATSYEQYF. This chain links TRBV28 with TRBJ2-7; 8 nucleotides line up with TRBD2. CDR1 is MDHEN and CDR2 is SYDVKM in the germline V gene. The CDR3 is 15 amino acids. Trimming cost V 3 bases and J 0 bases; bases outside gene matches: 4.

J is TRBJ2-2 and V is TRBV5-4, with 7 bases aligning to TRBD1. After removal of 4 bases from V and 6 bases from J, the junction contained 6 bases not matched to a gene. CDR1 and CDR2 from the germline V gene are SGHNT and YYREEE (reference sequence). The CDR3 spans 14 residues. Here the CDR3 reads CASSPQGVSGELFF. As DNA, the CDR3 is TGTGCCAGCAGCCCCCAGGGGGTCTCCGGGGAGCTGTTTTTT. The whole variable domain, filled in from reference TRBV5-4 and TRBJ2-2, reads ETGVTQSPTHLIKTRGQQVTLRCSSQSGHNTVSWYQQALGQGPQFIFQYYREEENGRGNFPPRFSGLQFPNYSSELNVNALELDDSALYLCASSPQGVSGELFFGEGSRLTVL.

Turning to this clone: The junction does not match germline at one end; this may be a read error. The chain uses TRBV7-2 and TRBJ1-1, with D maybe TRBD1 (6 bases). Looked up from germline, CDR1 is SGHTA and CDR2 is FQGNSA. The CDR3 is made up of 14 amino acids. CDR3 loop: CAGSLWTANTEAFF. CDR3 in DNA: TGTGCCGGCAGCCTCTGGACAGCCAACACTGAAGCTTTCTTT. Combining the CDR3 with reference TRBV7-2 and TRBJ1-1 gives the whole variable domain GAGVSQSPSNKVTEKGKDVELRCDPISGHTALYWYRQSLGQGLEFLIYFQGNSAPDKSGLPSDRFSAERTGGSVSTLTIQRTQQEDSAVYLCAGSLWTANTEAFFGQGTRLTVV.

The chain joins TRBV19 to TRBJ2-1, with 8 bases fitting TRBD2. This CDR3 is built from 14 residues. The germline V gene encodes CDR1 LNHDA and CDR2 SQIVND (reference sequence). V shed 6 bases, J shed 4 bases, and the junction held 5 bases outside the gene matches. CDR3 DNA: TGTGCCAGTAGCCAGAAGCGGGGGTACAATGAGCAGTTCTTC. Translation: CASSQKRGYNEQFF.

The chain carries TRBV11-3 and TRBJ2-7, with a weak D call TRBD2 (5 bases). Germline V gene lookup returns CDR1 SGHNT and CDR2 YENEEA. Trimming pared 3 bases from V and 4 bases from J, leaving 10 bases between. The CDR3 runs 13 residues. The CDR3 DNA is TGTGCCAGCAGCTTGGGGAGCTTTTACGAGCAGTACTTC. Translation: CASSLGSFYEQYF.

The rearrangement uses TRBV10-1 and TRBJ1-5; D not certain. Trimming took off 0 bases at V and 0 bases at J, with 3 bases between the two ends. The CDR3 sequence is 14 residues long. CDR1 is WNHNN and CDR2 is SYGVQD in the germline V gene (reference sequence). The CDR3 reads CASSESHSNQPQHF. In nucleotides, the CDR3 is TGCGCCAGCAGTGAGTCGCATAGCAATCAGCCCCAGCATTTT.

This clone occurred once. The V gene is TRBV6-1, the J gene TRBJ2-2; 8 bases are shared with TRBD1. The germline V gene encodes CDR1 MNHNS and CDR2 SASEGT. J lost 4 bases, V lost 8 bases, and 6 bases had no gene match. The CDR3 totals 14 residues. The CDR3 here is CASRGQEVTGELFF. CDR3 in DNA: TGTGCCAGCCGGGGACAGGAGGTCACCGGGGAGCTGTTTTTT.

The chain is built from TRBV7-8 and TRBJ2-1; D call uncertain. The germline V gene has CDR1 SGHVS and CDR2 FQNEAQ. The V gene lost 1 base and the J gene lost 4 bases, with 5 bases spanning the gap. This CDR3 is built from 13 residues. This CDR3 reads CASSLVGYNEQFF. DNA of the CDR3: TGTGCCAGCAGCTTAGTAGGGTACAATGAGCAGTTCTTC.

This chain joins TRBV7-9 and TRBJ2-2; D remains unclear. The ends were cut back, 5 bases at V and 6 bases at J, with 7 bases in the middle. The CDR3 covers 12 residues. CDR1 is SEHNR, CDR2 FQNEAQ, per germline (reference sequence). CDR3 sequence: CASSIGPGELFF. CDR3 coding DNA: TGTGCCAGCAGCATCGGGCCCGGGGAGCTGTTTTTT.

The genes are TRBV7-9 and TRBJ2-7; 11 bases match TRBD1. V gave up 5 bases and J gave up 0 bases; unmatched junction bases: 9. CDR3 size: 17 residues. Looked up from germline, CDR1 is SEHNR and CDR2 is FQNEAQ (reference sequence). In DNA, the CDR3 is TGTGCCAGCAGCCCGCTCGGGACAGGGGGAAGCTCCTACGAGCAGTACTTC. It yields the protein CASSPLGTGGSSYEQYF.

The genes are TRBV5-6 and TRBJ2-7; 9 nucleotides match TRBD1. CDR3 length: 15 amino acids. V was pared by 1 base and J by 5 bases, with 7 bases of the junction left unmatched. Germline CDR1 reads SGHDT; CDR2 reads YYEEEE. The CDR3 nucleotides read TGTGCCAGCAGCTTGACAGGGGGCGGCTGGGACGAGCAGTACTTC. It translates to CASSLTGGGWDEQYF.

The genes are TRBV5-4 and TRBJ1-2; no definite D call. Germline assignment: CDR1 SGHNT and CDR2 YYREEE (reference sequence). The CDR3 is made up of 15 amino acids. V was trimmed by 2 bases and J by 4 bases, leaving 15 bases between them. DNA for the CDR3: TGTGCCAGCAGCTTCTCACAGATAGATACCTATGGCTACACCTTC. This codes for CASSFSQIDTYGYTF.

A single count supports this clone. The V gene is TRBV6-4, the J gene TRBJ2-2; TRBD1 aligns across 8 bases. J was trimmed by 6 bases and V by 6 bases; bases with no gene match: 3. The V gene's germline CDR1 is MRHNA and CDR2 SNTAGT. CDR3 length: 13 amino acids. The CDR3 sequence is CASRLTGAGELFF. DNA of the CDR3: TGTGCCAGCAGGCTGACAGGGGCCGGGGAGCTGTTTTTT.

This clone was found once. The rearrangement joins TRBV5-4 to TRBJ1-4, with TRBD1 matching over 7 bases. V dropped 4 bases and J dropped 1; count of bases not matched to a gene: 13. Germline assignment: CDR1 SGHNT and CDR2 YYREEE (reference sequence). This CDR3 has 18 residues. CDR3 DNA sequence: TGTGCCAGCAGCCCGGGTGGGGGACAGCGCCTAACTAATGAAAAACTGTTTTTT. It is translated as CASSPGGGQRLTNEKLFF. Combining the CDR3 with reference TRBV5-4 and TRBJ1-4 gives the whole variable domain ETGVTQSPTHLIKTRGQQVTLRCSSQSGHNTVSWYQQALGQGPQFIFQYYREEENGRGNFPPRFSGLQFPNYSSELNVNALELDDSALYLCASSPGGGQRLTNEKLFFGSGTQLSVL.

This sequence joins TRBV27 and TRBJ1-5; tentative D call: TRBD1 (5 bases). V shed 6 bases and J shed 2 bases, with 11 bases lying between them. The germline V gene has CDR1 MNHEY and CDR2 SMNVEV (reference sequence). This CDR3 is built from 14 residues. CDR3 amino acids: CASRAGMRNQPQHF. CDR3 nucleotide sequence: TGTGCCAGCAGGGCAGGGATGCGCAATCAGCCCCAGCATTTT.

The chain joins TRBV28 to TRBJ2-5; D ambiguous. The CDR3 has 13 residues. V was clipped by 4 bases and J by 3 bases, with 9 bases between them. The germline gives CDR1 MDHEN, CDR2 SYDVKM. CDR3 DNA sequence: TGTGCCAGCAGTTCGCCGTGGGAAGAGACCCAGTACTTC. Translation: CASSSPWEETQYF.

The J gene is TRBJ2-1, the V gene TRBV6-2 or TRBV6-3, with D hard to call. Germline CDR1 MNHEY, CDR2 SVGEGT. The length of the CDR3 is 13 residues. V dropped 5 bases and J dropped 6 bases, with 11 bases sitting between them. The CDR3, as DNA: TGTGCCAGCAGTCGCTACCCCCCCAATGAGCAGTTCTTC. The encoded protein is CASSRYPPNEQFF.